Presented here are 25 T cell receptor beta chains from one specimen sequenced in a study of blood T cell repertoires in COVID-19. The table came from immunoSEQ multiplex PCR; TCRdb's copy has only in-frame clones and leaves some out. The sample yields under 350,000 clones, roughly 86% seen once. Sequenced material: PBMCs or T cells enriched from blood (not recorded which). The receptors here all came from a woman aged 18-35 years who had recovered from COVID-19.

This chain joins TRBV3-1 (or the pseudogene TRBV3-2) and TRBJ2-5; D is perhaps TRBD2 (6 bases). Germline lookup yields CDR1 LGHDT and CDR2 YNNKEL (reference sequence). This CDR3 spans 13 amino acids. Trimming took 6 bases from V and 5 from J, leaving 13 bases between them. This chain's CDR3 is CASRTRGAETQYF. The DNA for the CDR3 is TGTGCCAGCAGGACTAGGGGAGCGGAGACCCAGTACTTC.

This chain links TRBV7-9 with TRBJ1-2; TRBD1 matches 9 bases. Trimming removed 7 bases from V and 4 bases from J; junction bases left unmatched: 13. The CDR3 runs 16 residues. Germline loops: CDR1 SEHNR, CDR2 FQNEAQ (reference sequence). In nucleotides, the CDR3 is TGTGCCAGCACCACTATCAACAGGGGGCTCGGCTATGGCTACACCTTC. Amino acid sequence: CASTTINRGLGYGYTF.

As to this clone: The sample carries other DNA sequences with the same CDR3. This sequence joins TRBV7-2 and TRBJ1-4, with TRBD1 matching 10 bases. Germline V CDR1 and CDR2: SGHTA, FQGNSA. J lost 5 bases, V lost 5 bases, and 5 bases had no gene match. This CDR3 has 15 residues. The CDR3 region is CASSPGGQGNEKLFF. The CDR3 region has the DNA TGTGCCAGCAGCCCCGGGGGACAGGGGAATGAAAAACTGTTTTTT.

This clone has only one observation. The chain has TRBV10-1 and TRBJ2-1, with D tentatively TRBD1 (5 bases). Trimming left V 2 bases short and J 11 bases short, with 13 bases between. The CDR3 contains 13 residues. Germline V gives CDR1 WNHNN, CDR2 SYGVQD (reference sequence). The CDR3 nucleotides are TGCGCCAGCAGTGAGACCAACAGGATGCAGCAGTTCTTC. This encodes CASSETNRMQQFF.

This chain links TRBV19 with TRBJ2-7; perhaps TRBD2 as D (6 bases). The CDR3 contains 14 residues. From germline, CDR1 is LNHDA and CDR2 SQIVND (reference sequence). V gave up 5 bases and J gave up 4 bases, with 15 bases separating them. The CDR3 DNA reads TGTGCCAGTAGTCCGCGGGACTGGATTTACGAGCAGTACTTC. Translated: CASSPRDWIYEQYF.

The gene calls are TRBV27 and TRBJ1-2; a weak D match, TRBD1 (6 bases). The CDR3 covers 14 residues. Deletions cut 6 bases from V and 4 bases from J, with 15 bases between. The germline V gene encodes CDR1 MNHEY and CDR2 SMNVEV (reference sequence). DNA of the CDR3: TGTGCCAGCAGAGGCGAAAGACAGGTCTATGGCTACACCTTC. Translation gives CASRGERQVYGYTF.

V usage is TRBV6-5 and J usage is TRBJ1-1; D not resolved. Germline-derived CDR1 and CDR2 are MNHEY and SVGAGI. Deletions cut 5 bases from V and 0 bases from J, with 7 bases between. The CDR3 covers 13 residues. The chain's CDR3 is CASSQRMNTEAFF. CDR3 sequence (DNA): TGTGCCAGCAGTCAGAGGATGAACACTGAAGCTTTCTTT.

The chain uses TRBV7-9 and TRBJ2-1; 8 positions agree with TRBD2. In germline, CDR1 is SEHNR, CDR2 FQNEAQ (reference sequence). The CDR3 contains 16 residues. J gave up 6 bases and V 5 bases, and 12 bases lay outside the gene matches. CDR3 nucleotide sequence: TGTGCCAGCAGCCCTCGTGGTAGCGGGGACGTCAATGAGCAGTTCTTC. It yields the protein CASSPRGSGDVNEQFF.

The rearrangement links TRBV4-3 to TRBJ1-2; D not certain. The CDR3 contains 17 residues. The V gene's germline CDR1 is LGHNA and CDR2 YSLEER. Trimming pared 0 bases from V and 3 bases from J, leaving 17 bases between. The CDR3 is CASSQDLGSDLDYGYTF. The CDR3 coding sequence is TGCGCCAGCAGCCAAGATTTAGGGAGCGATCTTGACTATGGCTACACCTTC.

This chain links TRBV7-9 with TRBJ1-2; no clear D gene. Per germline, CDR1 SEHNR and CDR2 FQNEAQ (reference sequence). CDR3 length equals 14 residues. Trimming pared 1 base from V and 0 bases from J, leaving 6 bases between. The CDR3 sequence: CASSLGQANYGYTF. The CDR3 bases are TGTGCCAGCAGCTTAGGACAAGCTAACTATGGCTACACCTTC.

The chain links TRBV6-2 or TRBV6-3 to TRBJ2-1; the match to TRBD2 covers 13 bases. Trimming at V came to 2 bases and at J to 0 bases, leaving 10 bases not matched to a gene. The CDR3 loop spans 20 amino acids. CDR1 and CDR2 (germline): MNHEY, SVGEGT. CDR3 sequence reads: CASSYGGSGLAGSSYNEQFF. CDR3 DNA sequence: TGTGCCAGCAGTTACGGGGGCTCGGGACTAGCGGGGAGCTCCTACAATGAGCAGTTCTTC.

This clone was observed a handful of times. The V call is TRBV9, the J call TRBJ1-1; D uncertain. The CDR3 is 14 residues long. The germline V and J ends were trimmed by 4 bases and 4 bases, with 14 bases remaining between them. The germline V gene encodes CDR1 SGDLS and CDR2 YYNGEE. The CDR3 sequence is CASSPRQIGTEAFF. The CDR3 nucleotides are TGTGCCAGCAGCCCCCGACAAATTGGCACTGAAGCTTTCTTT.

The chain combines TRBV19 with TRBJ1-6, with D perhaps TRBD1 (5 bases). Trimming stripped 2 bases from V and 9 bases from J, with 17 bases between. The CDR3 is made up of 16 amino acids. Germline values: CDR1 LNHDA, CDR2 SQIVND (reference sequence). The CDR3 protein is CASSITGNPGGSPLHF. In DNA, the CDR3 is TGTGCCAGTAGTATAACAGGCAACCCCGGCGGTTCACCCCTCCACTTT.

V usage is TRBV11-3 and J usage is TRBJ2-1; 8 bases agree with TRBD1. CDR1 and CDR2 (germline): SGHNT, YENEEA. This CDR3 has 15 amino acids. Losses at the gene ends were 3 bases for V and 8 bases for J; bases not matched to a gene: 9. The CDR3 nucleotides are TGTGCCAGCAGCTTTCGGCACAGGGGGATCGATGAGCAGTTCTTC. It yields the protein CASSFRHRGIDEQFF.

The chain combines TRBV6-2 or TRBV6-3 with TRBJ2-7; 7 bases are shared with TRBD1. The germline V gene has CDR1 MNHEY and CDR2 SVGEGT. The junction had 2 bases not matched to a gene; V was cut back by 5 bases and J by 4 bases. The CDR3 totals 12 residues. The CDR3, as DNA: TGTGCCAGCAGTCACAGGGGTTACGAGCAGTACTTC. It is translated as CASSHRGYEQYF.

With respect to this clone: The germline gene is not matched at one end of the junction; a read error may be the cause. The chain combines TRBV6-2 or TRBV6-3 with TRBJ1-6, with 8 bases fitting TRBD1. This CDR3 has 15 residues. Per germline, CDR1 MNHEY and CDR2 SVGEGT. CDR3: CASSDRGAYNSPLHF. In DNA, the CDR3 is TGTGCCAGCAGTGACAGGGGCGCCTATAATTCACCCCTCCATTTT.

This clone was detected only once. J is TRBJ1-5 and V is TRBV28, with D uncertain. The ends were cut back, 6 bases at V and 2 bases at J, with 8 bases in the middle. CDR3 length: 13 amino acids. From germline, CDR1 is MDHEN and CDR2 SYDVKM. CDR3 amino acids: CASSEYRNQPQHF. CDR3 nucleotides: TGTGCCAGCAGCGAGTACCGCAATCAGCCCCAGCATTTT. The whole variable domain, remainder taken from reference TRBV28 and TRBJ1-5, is DVKVTQSSRYLVKRTGEKVFLECVQDMDHENMFWYRQDPGLGLRLIYFSYDVKMKEKGDIPEGYSVSREKKERFSLILESASTNQTSMYLCASSEYRNQPQHFGDGTRLSIL.

The CDR3 nucleotides read TGCGCCAGCAGCCTTCGCCCTGCCTGGTCATACAGAGATACGCAGTATTTT. Translation: CASSLRPAWSYRDTQYF. V gene TRBV4-1 combines with J gene TRBJ2-3; D is unresolved. The CDR3 has 17 residues. CDR1 and CDR2 (germline): MGHRA, YSYEKL. V dropped 4 bases and J dropped 5 bases, with 22 bases sitting between them.

CDR3 coding DNA: TGTGCCAGCAGCGCCCGGGACAGAGGGACTAGCGGGTTCTACAATGAGCAGTTCTTC. Translated, it gives CASSARDRGTSGFYNEQFF. This rearrangement joins TRBV9 to TRBJ2-1; 12 bases are a match to TRBD2. This CDR3 has 19 amino acids. Looked up from germline, CDR1 is SGDLS and CDR2 is YYNGEE. V lost 3 bases and J lost 3; bases outside the gene matches: 13.

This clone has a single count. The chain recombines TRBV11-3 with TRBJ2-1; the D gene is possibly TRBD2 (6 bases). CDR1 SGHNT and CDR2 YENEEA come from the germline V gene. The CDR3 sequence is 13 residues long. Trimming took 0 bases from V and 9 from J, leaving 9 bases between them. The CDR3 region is CASSLESTSEQFF. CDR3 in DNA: TGTGCCAGCAGCTTAGAATCGACTAGTGAGCAGTTCTTC.

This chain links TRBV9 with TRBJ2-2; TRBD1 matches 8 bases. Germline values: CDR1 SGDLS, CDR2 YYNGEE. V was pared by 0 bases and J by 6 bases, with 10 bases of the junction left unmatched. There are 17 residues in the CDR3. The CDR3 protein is CASSVVPRQGAPGELFF. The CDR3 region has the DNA TGTGCCAGCAGCGTAGTGCCTCGCCAGGGGGCTCCCGGGGAGCTGTTTTTT. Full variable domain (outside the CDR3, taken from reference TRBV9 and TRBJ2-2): DSGVTQTPKHLITATGQRVTLRCSPRSGDLSVYWYQQSLDQGLQFLIQYYNGEERAKGNILERFSAQQFPDLHSELNLSSLELGDSALYFCASSVVPRQGAPGELFFGEGSRLTVL.

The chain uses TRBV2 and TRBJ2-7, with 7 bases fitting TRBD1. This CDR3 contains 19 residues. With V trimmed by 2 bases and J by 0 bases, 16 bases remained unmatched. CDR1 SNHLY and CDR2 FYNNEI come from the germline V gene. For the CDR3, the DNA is TGTGCCAGCAGTGAATTGCTCGGACACAGGGGCTTGAGCTCCTACGAGCAGTACTTC. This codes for CASSELLGHRGLSSYEQYF.

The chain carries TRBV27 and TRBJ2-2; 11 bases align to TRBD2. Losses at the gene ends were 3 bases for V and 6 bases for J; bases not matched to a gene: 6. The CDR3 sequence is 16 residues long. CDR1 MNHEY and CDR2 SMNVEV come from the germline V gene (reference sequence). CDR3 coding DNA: TGTGCCAGCAGTTTCCGTAGCGGGGGGGCGGCCGGGGAGCTGTTTTTT. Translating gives CASSFRSGGAAGELFF.

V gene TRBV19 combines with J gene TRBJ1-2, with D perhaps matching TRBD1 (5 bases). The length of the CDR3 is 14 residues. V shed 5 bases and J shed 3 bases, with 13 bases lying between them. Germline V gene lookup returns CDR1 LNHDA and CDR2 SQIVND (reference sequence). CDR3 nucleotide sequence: TGTGCCAGTAGTCTCAGGGAAACACACTATGGCTACACCTTC. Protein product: CASSLRETHYGYTF.

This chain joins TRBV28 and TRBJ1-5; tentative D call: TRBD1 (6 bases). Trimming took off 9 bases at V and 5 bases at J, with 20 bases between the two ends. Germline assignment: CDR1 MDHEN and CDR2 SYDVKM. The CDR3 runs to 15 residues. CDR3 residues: CASSASGGGYQPQHF. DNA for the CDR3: TGTGCCAGTTCCGCCTCGGGGGGGGGCTATCAGCCCCAGCATTTT.